The 21 T cell receptor beta chains in this list originate from one sample, sequenced in a study of cytomegalovirus exposure and HLA in healthy donors. PCR amplification relied on 60 Vbeta primers (plus 13 Jbeta primers). Clones were read by immunoSEQ multiplex PCR, and TCRdb kept only the in-frame ones, dropping some. The sample has about 140,000 clones; over 60% are singletons. The sequenced sample consisted of PBMCs. All receptors derive from a male donor in good health and CMV-seropositive.

This rearrangement joins TRBV18 to TRBJ2-2; D is possibly TRBD2 (5 bases). This CDR3 region has 15 residues. The V gene lost 2 bases and the J gene lost 7 bases, with 14 bases spanning the gap. Germline-derived CDR1 and CDR2 are KGHSH and LQKENI. In nucleotides, the CDR3 is TGTGCCAGCTCACCAGAGCGGCTAGTCAGCGGGGAGCTGTTTTTT. This codes for CASSPERLVSGELFF. The whole variable domain, remainder taken from reference TRBV18 and TRBJ2-2, is NAGVMQNPRHLVRRRGQEARLRCSPMKGHSHVYWYRQLPEEGLKFMVYLQKENIIDESGMPKERFSAEFPKEGPSILRIQQVVRGDSAAYFCASSPERLVSGELFFGEGSRLTVL.

The J gene is TRBJ2-1, the V gene TRBV9; 11 bases map to TRBD2. This CDR3 contains 19 residues. V shed 0 bases, J shed 7 bases, and the junction held 15 bases outside the gene matches. CDR1 SGDLS and CDR2 YYNGEE come from the germline V gene. The CDR3 is CASSVVPRLAGRLGNEQFF. The DNA of the CDR3 is TGTGCCAGCAGCGTAGTCCCCCGACTAGCGGGAAGATTGGGGAATGAGCAGTTCTTC. Looking up the rest from reference TRBV9 and TRBJ2-1 gives the full variable domain: DSGVTQTPKHLITATGQRVTLRCSPRSGDLSVYWYQQSLDQGLQFLIQYYNGEERAKGNILERFSAQQFPDLHSELNLSSLELGDSALYFCASSVVPRLAGRLGNEQFFGPGTRLTVL.

This clone was detected a few times. J is TRBJ2-2 and V is TRBV21-1; the table's D call TRBD1 went unverified against the DNA. TRBV21-1 is annotated as a pseudogene. CDR3 length equals 19 residues. The CDR3 DNA sequence: TGTGCCAGCAGCAAAGAAGGGCCGGGACAGGGGGCCTACACCGGGGAGCTGTTTTTT. This sequence encodes CASSKEGPGQGAYTGELFF.

The rearrangement joins TRBV25-1 to TRBJ2-5, with D possibly matching TRBD1 (5 bases). V shed 0 bases and J shed 4 bases, with 6 bases lying between them. Germline V gene sequence: CDR1 MGHDK, CDR2 SYGVNS. The CDR3 spans 13 residues. The CDR3 nucleotides are TGTGCCAGCAGTGAATATAGGGGAGAGACCCAGTACTTC. Its protein is CASSEYRGETQYF.

This sequence joins TRBV19 and TRBJ2-1, with a weak D call TRBD1 (6 bases). Looked up from germline, CDR1 is LNHDA and CDR2 is SQIVND (reference sequence). Trimming stripped 0 bases from V and 3 bases from J, with 9 bases between. The length of the CDR3 is 15 residues. The CDR3 loop reads CASSIDGRGYNEQFF. As DNA, the CDR3 is TGTGCCAGTAGTATAGATGGCAGGGGCTACAATGAGCAGTTCTTC.

The chain uses TRBV7-2 and TRBJ2-5, with D tentatively TRBD1 (6 bases). The last part of the DNA fits TRBJ2-7 better; the J call may be wrong. Germline V gives CDR1 SGHTA, CDR2 FQGNSA. CDR3 length equals 15 residues. The CDR3 is CASSQGLAVTYEQYF. The CDR3 nucleotides are TGTGCCAGCAGCCAGGGGCTAGCTGTGACCTACGAGCAGTACTTC.

The chain links TRBV7-9 to TRBJ1-4; 7 nucleotides match TRBD1. This CDR3 is 14 amino acids long. CDR1 is SEHNR, CDR2 FQNEAQ, per germline (reference sequence). The trim removed 3 bases at V and 6 bases at J, leaving 4 bases unmatched. The CDR3 is CASSFGGQDEKLFF. In DNA, the CDR3 is TGTGCCAGCAGCTTCGGAGGACAGGATGAAAAACTGTTTTTT.

This clone was recorded only once. The chain uses TRBV5-1 and TRBJ2-5; 11 bases fit TRBD2. The CDR3 totals 16 residues. Germline CDR1 reads SGHRS; CDR2 reads YFSETQ. The V and J ends lost 2 bases and 11 bases, in that order; junction bases with no gene match: 14. CDR3 nucleotides: TGCGCCAGCAGCTTCACTAGCGGGAGTCGCGGGGGGGAGCAGTACTTC. It encodes CASSFTSGSRGGEQYF.

The chain links TRBV9 to TRBJ2-7, with TRBD2 matching 7 bases. The CDR3 consists of 15 residues. Trimming at V came to 3 bases and at J to 0 bases, leaving 6 bases not matched to a gene. Germline V gives CDR1 SGDLS, CDR2 YYNGEE. The CDR3, as DNA: TGTGCCAGCAGCGAAAGCGGGACGCGCTCCTACGAGCAGTACTTC. Protein product: CASSESGTRSYEQYF.

CDR3 residues: CASSQVRRNEQFF. CDR3 bases: TGTGCCAGCAGCCAAGTCCGGCGGAATGAGCAGTTCTTC. V gene TRBV14 combines with J gene TRBJ2-1; no clear D gene. This CDR3 has 13 amino acids. Germline V gene sequence: CDR1 SGHDN, CDR2 FVKESK. Trimming removed 1 base from V and 7 bases from J, with 8 bases in between.

This clone has a single count. V usage is TRBV6-1 and J usage is TRBJ2-7, with D perhaps TRBD1 (6 bases). Germline V gene sequence: CDR1 MNHNS, CDR2 SASEGT. Trimming removed 2 bases from V and 2 bases from J, with 10 bases in between. This CDR3 comprises 14 residues. The CDR3: CASSETGDTYEQYF. CDR3 sequence (DNA): TGTGCCAGCAGTGAAACCGGGGACACCTACGAGCAGTACTTC.

This rearrangement joins TRBV14 to TRBJ2-7, with 13 bases that match TRBD2. J gave up 4 bases and V 2 bases, and 2 bases lay outside the gene matches. CDR3 size: 15 residues. Germline CDR1 reads SGHDN; CDR2 reads FVKESK. CDR3 DNA sequence: TGTGCCAGCAGCCAACAACTAGCGGGAGGGTACGAGCAGTACTTC. Residues: CASSQQLAGGYEQYF.

This rearrangement joins TRBV13 to TRBJ2-1; 13 bases map to TRBD2. This CDR3 has 17 residues. J was trimmed by 7 bases and V by 5 bases; bases with no gene match: 11. The germline gives CDR1 PRHDT, CDR2 FYEKMQ (reference sequence). CDR3 in DNA: TGTGCCAGCAGCACCCGGACTAGCGGGAGTTTTGGAAATGAGCAGTTCTTC. Protein product: CASSTRTSGSFGNEQFF. The full variable domain, with the rest looked up from reference TRBV13 and TRBJ2-1, is AAGVIQSPRHLIKEKRETATLKCYPIPRHDTVYWYQQGPGQDPQFLISFYEKMQSDKGSIPDRFSAQQFSDYHSELNMSSLELGDSALYFCASSTRTSGSFGNEQFFGPGTRLTVL.

This chain uses TRBV29-1 with TRBJ2-6; D is possibly TRBD1 (5 bases). CDR1 SQVTM and CDR2 ANQGSEA come from the germline V gene. The ends were cut back, 7 bases at V and 2 bases at J, with 12 bases in the middle. This CDR3 is built from 14 residues. Here the CDR3 DNA reads TGCAGCGCTCAACCAGGGACTGGGGCCAACGTCCTGACTTTC. It encodes CSAQPGTGANVLTF.

V gene TRBV28 combines with J gene TRBJ1-5; no clear D gene. From germline, CDR1 is MDHEN and CDR2 SYDVKM. The CDR3 sequence is 18 residues long. The V end was cut by 0 bases, the J end by 0 bases, with 15 bases between. CDR3 in amino acids: CASSLWAGATYSNQPQHF. DNA for the CDR3: TGTGCCAGCAGTTTATGGGCAGGCGCGACATATAGCAATCAGCCCCAGCATTTT.

The V gene is TRBV25-1, the J gene TRBJ1-2; TRBD1 might be the D (6 bases). Looked up from germline, CDR1 is MGHDK and CDR2 is SYGVNS. The V gene lost 2 bases and the J gene lost 3 bases, with 22 bases spanning the gap. The CDR3 is 18 residues long. The CDR3 loop is CASSENRGGTPGHYGYTF. The CDR3 region has the DNA TGTGCCAGCAGTGAAAACCGGGGGGGCACACCCGGGCACTATGGCTACACCTTC.

The rearrangement joins TRBV4-3 to TRBJ2-1; D is possibly TRBD1 (6 bases). The V and J ends lost 4 bases and 3 bases respectively, with 13 bases between them. The CDR3 has 15 amino acids. In germline, CDR1 is LGHNA, CDR2 YSLEER. The CDR3, as DNA: TGCGCCAGCAGCCCAGCTGCAGGGGACTACAATGAGCAGTTCTTC. Its translation is CASSPAAGDYNEQFF.

The chain employs TRBV6-5 and TRBJ2-1; weak D call: TRBD1 (6 bases). Germline V gene data show CDR1 as MNHEY and CDR2 as SVGAGI. This CDR3 comprises 14 residues. V lost 4 bases and J 6 bases, leaving 13 bases between the germline ends. The CDR3 DNA reads as TGTGCCAGCAGTTTCCGGAACAGGGTCAATGAGCAGTTCTTC. Protein sequence: CASSFRNRVNEQFF.

This clone was seen only once. The gene calls are TRBV6-1 and TRBJ1-2; weak D call: TRBD1 (5 bases). The CDR3 consists of 15 residues. V gave up 0 bases and J gave up 4 bases, with 12 bases separating them. Looked up from germline, CDR1 is MNHNS and CDR2 is SASEGT. The CDR3 loop is CASSEAAGRGYGYTF. In DNA form, the CDR3 reads TGTGCCAGCAGTGAAGCGGCAGGGCGGGGCTATGGCTACACCTTC.

This clone was counted between two and nine times. J is TRBJ1-5 and V is TRBV11-3; TRBD1 is a possible D gene (6 bases). Trimming shortened V by 1 base and J by 5 bases, and 9 bases separated the two germline ends. The CDR3 totals 14 residues. Germline values: CDR1 SGHNT, CDR2 YENEEA. CDR3 region: CASSLGGPDQPQHF. For the CDR3, the DNA is TGTGCCAGCAGCTTAGGGGGGCCGGATCAGCCCCAGCATTTT.

The sample holds a few counts of this clone. The chain links TRBV6-1 to TRBJ2-2, with 8 bases fitting TRBD1. CDR1 is MNHNS and CDR2 is SASEGT in the germline V gene. This CDR3 contains 14 residues. The junction had 10 bases not matched to a gene; V was cut back by 9 bases and J by 7 bases. The CDR3 loop reads CARAGGRAGGELFF. Here the CDR3 DNA reads TGTGCCAGAGCAGGGGGCAGGGCGGGCGGGGAGCTGTTTTTT.